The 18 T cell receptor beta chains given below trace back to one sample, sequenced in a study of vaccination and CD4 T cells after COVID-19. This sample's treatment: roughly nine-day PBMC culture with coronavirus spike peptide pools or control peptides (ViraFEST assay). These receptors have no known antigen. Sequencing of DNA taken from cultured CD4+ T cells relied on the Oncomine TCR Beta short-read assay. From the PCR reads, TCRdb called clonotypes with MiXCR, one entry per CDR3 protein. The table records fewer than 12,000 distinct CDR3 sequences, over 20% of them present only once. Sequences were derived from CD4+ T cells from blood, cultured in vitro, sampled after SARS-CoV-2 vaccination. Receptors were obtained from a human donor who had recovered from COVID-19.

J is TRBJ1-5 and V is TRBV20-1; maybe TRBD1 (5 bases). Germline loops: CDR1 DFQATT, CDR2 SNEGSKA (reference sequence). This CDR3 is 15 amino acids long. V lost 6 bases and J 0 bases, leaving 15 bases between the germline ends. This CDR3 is CSARQQGNSNQPQHF. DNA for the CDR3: TGCAGTGCCCGACAGCAGGGAAATAGCAATCAGCCCCAGCATTTT.

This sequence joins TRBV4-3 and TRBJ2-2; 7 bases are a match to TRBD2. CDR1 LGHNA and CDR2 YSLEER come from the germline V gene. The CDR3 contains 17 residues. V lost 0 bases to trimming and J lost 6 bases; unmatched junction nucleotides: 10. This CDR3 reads CASSQDPAGRLSGELFF. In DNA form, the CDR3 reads TGCGCCAGCAGCCAAGACCCCGCCGGGAGGCTATCCGGGGAGCTGTTTTTT.

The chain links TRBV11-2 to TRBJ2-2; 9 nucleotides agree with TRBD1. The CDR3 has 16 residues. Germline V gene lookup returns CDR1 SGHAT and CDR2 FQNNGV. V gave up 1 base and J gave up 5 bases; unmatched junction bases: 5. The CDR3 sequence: CASSLGGTGITGELFF. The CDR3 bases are TGTGCCAGCAGCTTAGGTGGGACAGGGATTACCGGGGAGCTGTTTTTT.

The CDR3 reads CASSTFGANEQFF. CDR3 nucleotide sequence: TGTGCCAGCAGTACTTTCGGGGCGAATGAGCAGTTCTTC. This chain connects TRBV6-2 or TRBV6-3 to TRBJ2-1; D possibly uses TRBD1 or TRBD2 (5 bases each). This CDR3 spans 13 amino acids. Germline assignment: CDR1 MNHEY and CDR2 SVGEGT. Trimming took off 5 bases at V and 7 bases at J, with 12 bases between the two ends.

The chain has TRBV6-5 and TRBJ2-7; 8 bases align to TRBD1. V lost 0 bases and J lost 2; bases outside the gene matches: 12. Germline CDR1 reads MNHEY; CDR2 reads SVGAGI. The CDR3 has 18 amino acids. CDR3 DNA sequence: TGTGCCAGCAGTTACTCGGGTTTGCGGACAGGGCTAACCTACGAGCAGTACTTC. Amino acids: CASSYSGLRTGLTYEQYF.

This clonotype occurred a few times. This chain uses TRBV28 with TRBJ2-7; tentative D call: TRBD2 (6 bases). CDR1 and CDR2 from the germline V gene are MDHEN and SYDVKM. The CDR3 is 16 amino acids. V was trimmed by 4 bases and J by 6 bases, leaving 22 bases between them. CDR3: CASSSHGGRSLGEQYF. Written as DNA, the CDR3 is TGTGCCAGCAGTTCACATGGGGGGAGAAGCCTCGGCGAGCAGTACTTC.

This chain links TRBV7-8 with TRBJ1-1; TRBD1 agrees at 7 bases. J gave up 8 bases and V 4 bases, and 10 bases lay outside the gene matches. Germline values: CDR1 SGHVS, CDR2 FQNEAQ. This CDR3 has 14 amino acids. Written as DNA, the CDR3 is TGTGCCAGCAGCTACCGACAGGGTAGGGGAGAAGCTTTCTTT. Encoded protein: CASSYRQGRGEAFF.

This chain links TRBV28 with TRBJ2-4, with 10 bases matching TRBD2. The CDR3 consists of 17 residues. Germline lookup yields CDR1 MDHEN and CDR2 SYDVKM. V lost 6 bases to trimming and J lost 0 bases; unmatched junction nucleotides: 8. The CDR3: CASSHTRLAGAKNIQYF. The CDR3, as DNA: TGTGCCAGCAGCCACACAAGACTAGCGGGAGCCAAAAACATTCAGTACTTC. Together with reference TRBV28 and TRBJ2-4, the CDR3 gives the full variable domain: DVKVTQSSRYLVKRTGEKVFLECVQDMDHENMFWYRQDPGLGLRLIYFSYDVKMKEKGDIPEGYSVSREKKERFSLILESASTNQTSMYLCASSHTRLAGAKNIQYFGAGTRLSVL.

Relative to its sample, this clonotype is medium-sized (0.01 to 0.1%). CDR3 coding DNA: TGTGCCAGCAGTTCCCGACAGGGCGGAAATCAGCCCCAGCATTTT. The encoded protein is CASSSRQGGNQPQHF. This sequence joins TRBV6-5 and TRBJ1-5; 7 nucleotides align to TRBD1. The CDR3 runs 15 residues. Germline V gene lookup returns CDR1 MNHEY and CDR2 SVGAGI. V was clipped by 4 bases and J by 4 bases; unmatched bases: 7.

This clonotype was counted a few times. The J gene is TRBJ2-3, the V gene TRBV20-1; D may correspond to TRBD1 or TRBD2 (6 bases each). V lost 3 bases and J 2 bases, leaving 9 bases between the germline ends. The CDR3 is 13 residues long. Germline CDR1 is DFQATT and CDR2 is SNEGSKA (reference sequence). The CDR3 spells CSASGGHTDTQYF. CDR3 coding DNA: TGCAGTGCTAGTGGGGGGCACACAGATACGCAGTATTTT.

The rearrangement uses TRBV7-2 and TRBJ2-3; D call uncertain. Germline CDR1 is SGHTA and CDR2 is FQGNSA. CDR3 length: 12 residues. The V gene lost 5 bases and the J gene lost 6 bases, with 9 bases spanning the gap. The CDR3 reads CASSHRTDTQYF. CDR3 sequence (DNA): TGTGCCAGCAGCCACCGAACCGATACGCAGTATTTT.

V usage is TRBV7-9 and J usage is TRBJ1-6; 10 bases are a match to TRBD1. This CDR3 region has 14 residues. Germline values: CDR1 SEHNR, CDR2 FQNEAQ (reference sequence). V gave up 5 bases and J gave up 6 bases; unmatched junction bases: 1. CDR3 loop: CASSRQGANSPLHF. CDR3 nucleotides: TGTGCCAGCAGCCGACAGGGGGCTAATTCACCCCTCCACTTT.

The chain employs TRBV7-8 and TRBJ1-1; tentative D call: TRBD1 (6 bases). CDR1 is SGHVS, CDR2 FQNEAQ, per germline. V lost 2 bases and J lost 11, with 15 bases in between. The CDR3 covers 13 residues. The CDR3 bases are TGTGCCAGCAGCTTAAGGACAGTACTAGTGGCTTTCTTT. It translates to CASSLRTVLVAFF.

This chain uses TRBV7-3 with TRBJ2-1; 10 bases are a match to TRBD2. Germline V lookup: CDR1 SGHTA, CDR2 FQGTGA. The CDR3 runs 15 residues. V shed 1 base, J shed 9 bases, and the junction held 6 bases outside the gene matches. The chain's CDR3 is CASSLSPSGSGEQFF. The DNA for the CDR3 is TGTGCCAGCAGCTTAAGCCCTAGCGGGAGTGGTGAGCAGTTCTTC.

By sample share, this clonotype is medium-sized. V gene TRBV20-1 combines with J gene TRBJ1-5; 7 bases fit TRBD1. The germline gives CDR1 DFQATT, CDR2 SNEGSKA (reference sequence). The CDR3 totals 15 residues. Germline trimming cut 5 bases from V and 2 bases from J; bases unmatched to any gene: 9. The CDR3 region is CSAPDRSRGNQPQHF. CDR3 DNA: TGCAGTGCTCCGGACAGGTCTAGAGGCAATCAGCCCCAGCATTTT.

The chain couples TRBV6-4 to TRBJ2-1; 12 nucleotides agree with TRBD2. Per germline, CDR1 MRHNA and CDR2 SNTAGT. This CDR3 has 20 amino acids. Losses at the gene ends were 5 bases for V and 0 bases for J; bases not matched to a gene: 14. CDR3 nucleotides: TGTGCCAGCAGTCCGGGCCCGGCTAGCGGGAGGGTACTCTCCTACAATGAGCAGTTCTTC. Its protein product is CASSPGPASGRVLSYNEQFF.

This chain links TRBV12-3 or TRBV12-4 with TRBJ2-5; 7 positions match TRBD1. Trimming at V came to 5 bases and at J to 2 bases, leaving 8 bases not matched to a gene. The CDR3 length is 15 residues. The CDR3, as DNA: TGTGCCAGCAGTGTCACAGGGGCCACTCAAGAGACCCAGTACTTC. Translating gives CASSVTGATQETQYF.

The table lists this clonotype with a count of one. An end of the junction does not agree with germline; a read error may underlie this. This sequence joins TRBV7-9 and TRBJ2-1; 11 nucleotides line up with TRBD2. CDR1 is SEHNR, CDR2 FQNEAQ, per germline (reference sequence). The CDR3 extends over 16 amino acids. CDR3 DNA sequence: TGTGCCAGCAGCTTAATGGGACTAGCGGAGTACAGTGAGCAGTTCTTC. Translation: CASSLMGLAEYSEQFF.